This record covers a single T cell receptor beta chain. The antigen it binds to is not known. No much larger clonotype is one base removed from it; base qualities were not supplied. This sample was included in a study of blood T cell repertoires in COVID-19 (dated by TCRdb to 2018 to 2020). For context, the study as a whole: Samples from collaborators originated in the United States, Italy and Spain and spanned both the acute and convalescent phases of COVID-19. The prospective study material was composed of cDNA or gDNA derived from T cells, B-cell-depleted T cells, or PBMCs. Deeply sampled blood TCRbeta repertoires from subjects exposed to, actively infected with, or recovered from COVID-19 were included in the dataset. The repertoires were released in a freely available public database intended as a resource for research on the immune response to SARS-CoV-2. Samples were obtained from the ongoing ImmuneRACE study (first 160 participants) and from about 1,300 subjects provided by 6 global collaborators. A de-identified subject ID, COVID-19 status, age in years and sex were almost always included in the sample metadata. Where HLA class I and class II types were available, the types were taken from metadata supplied by the sample provider, not from assay-based typing.

Results and caveats for the whole study, not just this receptor: The quantity of clinical and demographic metadata differed by source and by participant and was supplied without curation.

In the prospective study, participants were about 18 to 95 years old, resided in about two dozen geographic areas of the United States, and were enrolled through a virtual design. To assign participants to cohorts, the prospective study relied on clinical history that participants themselves reported in a screening survey and a study questionnaire. Recovered participants in ImmuneRACE Cohort 3 were defined as having two consecutive negative NP/OP PCR tests, clearance from a healthcare professional, or resolution of symptoms. Each participant in the prospective study had whole blood, serum and a nasopharyngeal or oropharyngeal swab collected by mobile phlebotomists. Additional blood draws and questionnaires over an approximately 2-month period could optionally be provided by prospective study participants. Before DNA extraction, prospective study blood samples were shipped either frozen or at room temperature.

Inclusive of the bounding cysteine and phenylalanine, the CDR3 is 13 residues long. CDR3 DNA only is kept here, 39 bases in frame from base 1. V is shortened by 1 base, J by 6 bases, and the region joining them spans 7 bases. The germline V gene specifies SGHVS as CDR1 and FNYEAQ as CDR2. TCRbeta CDR3 regions were amplified from genomic DNA by means of the immunoSEQ Assay, a bias-controlled multiplex PCR. Per the source publication's procedure: The number of nucleated cells in each sample was estimated from the amplification of reference gene primers within the assay. Sequence reads were collapsed and filtered to measure the absolute abundance of every unique TCRbeta CDR3 rearrangement. Productive Simpson clonality was computed per sample as the square root of Simpson's diversity index over productive rearrangements. The immuneACCESS repertoire file appears here via TCRdb, limited to in-frame rearrangements. These files lack a portion of the clones; in checked studies, under half of the deficit traces to unresolved V genes, and the cause of the others is not known. D and trimming come from the DNA, and the V and J calls and clone size come from that table. The sample includes a few hundred thousand clones, with roughly four fifths observed a single time. Roughly 5.1% of the sample belongs to the ten largest clones.

Rearrangement joined TRBV7-6 to TRBJ1-5, with the D gene not clear enough to name. Material for sequencing was PBMCs or T cells enriched from blood (not recorded which). This receptor was obtained from a woman aged 50 to 65 who had recovered from COVID-19. The CDR3 reads CASSLGAGQPQHF. At the DNA level, the sequence is TGTGCCAGCAGCTTAGGAGCGGGTCAGCCCCAGCATTTT.